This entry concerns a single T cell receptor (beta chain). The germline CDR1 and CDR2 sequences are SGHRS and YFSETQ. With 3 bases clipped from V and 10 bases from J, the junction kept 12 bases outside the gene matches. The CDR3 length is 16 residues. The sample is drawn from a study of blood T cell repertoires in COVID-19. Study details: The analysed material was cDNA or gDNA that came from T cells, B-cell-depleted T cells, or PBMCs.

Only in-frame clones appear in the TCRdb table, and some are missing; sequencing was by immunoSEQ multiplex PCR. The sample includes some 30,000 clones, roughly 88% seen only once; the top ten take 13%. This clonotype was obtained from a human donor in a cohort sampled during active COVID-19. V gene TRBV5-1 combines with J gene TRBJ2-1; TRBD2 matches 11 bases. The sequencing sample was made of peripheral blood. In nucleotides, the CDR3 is TGCGCCAGCAGCTCCACTAGCGGGGGCGCACCGCGGGAGCAGTTCTTC. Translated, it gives CASSSTSGGAPREQFF.